Sequencing of this TCR beta chain was carried out in a study of blood T cell repertoires in COVID-19. The CDR3 extends over 16 amino acids. Germline V gene data show CDR1 as SGHAT and CDR2 as FQNNGV. V was clipped by 2 bases and J by 0 bases, with 11 bases between them. Among Cohort 3 donors, those recovered had two negative PCRs, clearance, or symptom resolution. Here immunoSEQ multiplex PCR was the method, and the copy in TCRdb shows in-frame clones only, minus some. The top ten clones hold roughly 7% of a sample with 200,000 or so clones, approximately 84% of them seen once. The TCR was taken from a middle-aged man who had recovered from COVID-19. V usage is TRBV11-2 and J usage is TRBJ2-4; tentatively, D is TRBD2 (5 bases). Sequenced input: PBMCs or T cells enriched from blood (not recorded which). DNA of the CDR3: TGTGCCAGCAGCTTAAGCGGCCCTCTAGCCAAAAACATTCAGTACTTC. Translating gives CASSLSGPLAKNIQYF.